The clone carrying this TCR beta chain was recorded only once. The sample is drawn from a study of blood T cell repertoires in COVID-19. Assay: immunoSEQ multiplex PCR; the TCRdb copy retains only in-frame clones and omits some. Of 50,000 to 85,000 clones detected, 91% appear once; the ten largest clones hold 7.3%. Trimming stripped 2 bases from V and 4 bases from J, with 14 bases between. This CDR3 comprises 16 residues. Germline V gene lookup returns CDR1 MNHEY and CDR2 SVGAGI. V usage is TRBV6-5 and J usage is TRBJ1-4; a weak D match, TRBD1 (6 bases). The clonotype comes from a human donor in a cohort sampled during active COVID-19. The sample consisted of peripheral blood. CDR3 in amino acids: CASSYTSQGGNEKLFF. The CDR3 nucleotides are TGTGCCAGCAGTTACACCTCACAGGGTGGTAATGAAAAACTGTTTTTT.